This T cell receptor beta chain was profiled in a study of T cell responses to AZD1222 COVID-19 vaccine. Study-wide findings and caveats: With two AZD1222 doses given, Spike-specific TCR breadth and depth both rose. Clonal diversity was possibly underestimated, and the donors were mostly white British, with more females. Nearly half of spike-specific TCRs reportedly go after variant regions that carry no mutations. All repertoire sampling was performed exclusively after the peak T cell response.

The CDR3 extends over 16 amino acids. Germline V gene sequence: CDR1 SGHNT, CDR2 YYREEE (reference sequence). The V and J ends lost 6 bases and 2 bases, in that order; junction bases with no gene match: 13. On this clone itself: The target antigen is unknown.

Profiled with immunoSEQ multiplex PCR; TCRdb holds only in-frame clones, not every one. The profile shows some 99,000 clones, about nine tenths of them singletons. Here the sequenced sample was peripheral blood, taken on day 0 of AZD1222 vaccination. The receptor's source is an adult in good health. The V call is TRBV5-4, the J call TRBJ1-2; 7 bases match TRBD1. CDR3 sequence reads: CASTKHRTGWNYGYTF. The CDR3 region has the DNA TGTGCCAGCACCAAGCACCGGACAGGCTGGAACTATGGCTACACCTTC.